A single sample is the source of the 18 T cell receptor beta chains below, sequenced in a study of shared clonotypes between healthy human individuals (TCRdb year 2020). Library preparation used the immunoSEQ multiplex PCR assay. TCRdb took over this immuneACCESS table, retaining in-frame rearrangements with V and J assigned. Such tables are incomplete; in checked studies, under half of the missing clones stem from an unresolved V gene, and the remainder is unexplained. This sample comprises over a million clones, about 98% of them detected only once. The ten largest clones add up to roughly 0.45% of the sample. Specimen: naive CD4+ T cells sorted from blood. The sample's cell subset or site label, decoded: CD45RA+ positively selected. The receptors originated from a young man in good health.

The chain combines TRBV7-3 with TRBJ2-3; TRBD2 matches at 8 bases. The CDR3 runs to 16 residues. Trimming took 2 bases from V and 8 from J; bases not matched to a gene: 12. Germline V gives CDR1 SGHTA, CDR2 FQGTGA. CDR3 protein: CASSLWELTSGPTQYF. Written as DNA, the CDR3 is TGTGCCAGCAGCTTATGGGAGTTAACTAGCGGCCCTACGCAGTATTTT. Full variable domain (remainder filled in from reference TRBV7-3 and TRBJ2-3): GAGVSQTPSNKVTEKGKYVELRCDPISGHTALYWYRQSLGQGPEFLIYFQGTGAADDSGLPNDRFFAVRPEGSVSTLKIQRTERGDSAVYLCASSLWELTSGPTQYFGPGTRLTVL.

The chain has TRBV19 and TRBJ2-7; 7 bases fit TRBD1. The CDR3 contains 15 residues. Trimming cost V 2 bases and J 0 bases; bases outside gene matches: 4. Germline CDR1 LNHDA, CDR2 SQIVND (reference sequence). CDR3 coding DNA: TGTGCCAGTAGTATATACCGGGACAGCTCCTACGAGCAGTACTTC. This sequence encodes CASSIYRDSSYEQYF. Full variable domain (remainder filled in from reference TRBV19 and TRBJ2-7): DGGITQSPKYLFRKEGQNVTLSCEQNLNHDAMYWYRQDPGQGLRLIYYSQIVNDFQKGDIAEGYSVSREKKESFPLTVTSAQKNPTAFYLCASSIYRDSSYEQYFGPGTRLTVT.

The chain joins TRBV5-1 to TRBJ2-2; 11 bases map to TRBD2. The length of the CDR3 is 16 residues. Germline CDR1 is SGHRS and CDR2 is YFSETQ. The V segment lost 3 bases and the J segment 5 bases; nucleotides outside the gene matches: 6. The CDR3 loop is CASSSSWTSGTGELFF. The CDR3 DNA reads as TGCGCCAGCAGCTCCTCTTGGACTAGCGGGACCGGGGAGCTGTTTTTT.

This sequence joins TRBV5-4 and TRBJ2-1; perhaps TRBD1 as D (5 bases). Trimming took 3 bases from V and 4 from J, leaving 17 bases between them. Germline CDR1 is SGHNT and CDR2 is YYREEE (reference sequence). This CDR3 has 16 residues. CDR3 nucleotide sequence: TGTGCCAGCAGCTCGCAGGCGGCAGGGCCGTACAATGAGCAGTTCTTC. Amino acids: CASSSQAAGPYNEQFF.

The chain uses TRBV11-2 and TRBJ1-2, with 11 bases lining up with TRBD1. CDR1 is SGHAT, CDR2 FQNNGV, per germline. The V gene end was trimmed by 1 base and the J gene end by 3 bases; junction bases not matched to a gene: 7. The CDR3 loop spans 17 amino acids. CDR3 sequence: CASSLGPRTGGDYGYTF. The CDR3, as DNA: TGTGCCAGCAGCTTAGGCCCCAGGACAGGGGGCGACTATGGCTACACCTTC. The full variable domain, its missing parts supplied by reference TRBV11-2 and TRBJ1-2, is EAGVAQSPRYKIIEKRQSVAFWCNPISGHATLYWYQQILGQGPKLLIQFQNNGVVDDSQLPKDRFSAERLKGVDSTLKIQPAKLEDSAVYLCASSLGPRTGGDYGYTFGSGTRLTVV.

The genes are TRBV29-1 and TRBJ2-7; D might be TRBD1 or TRBD2, each matching 5 bases. Germline V gene lookup returns CDR1 SQVTM and CDR2 ANQGSEA. V was clipped by 2 bases and J by 1 base, with 15 bases between them. The CDR3 has 15 amino acids. CDR3 sequence: CSVESARGVSYEQYF. For the CDR3, the DNA is TGCAGCGTTGAATCGGCGAGAGGGGTTTCCTACGAGCAGTACTTC.

The chain carries TRBV2 and TRBJ2-2; D is uncertain. This CDR3 region has 14 residues. The germline CDR1 and CDR2 sequences are SNHLY and FYNNEI. Trimming pared 5 bases from V and 0 bases from J, leaving 7 bases between. Here the CDR3 reads CASSWVSNTGELFF. CDR3 nucleotide sequence: TGTGCCAGCAGTTGGGTATCGAACACCGGGGAGCTGTTTTTT.

The V gene is TRBV28, the J gene TRBJ1-5; possibly TRBD1 for D (6 bases). The V gene's germline CDR1 is MDHEN and CDR2 SYDVKM. V dropped 2 bases and J dropped 2 bases, with 16 bases sitting between them. The CDR3 runs to 17 residues. The CDR3 DNA follows: TGTGCCAGCAGTTTAGGGGCAGGGGCATGGGGCAATCAGCCCCAGCATTTT. Translation: CASSLGAGAWGNQPQHF.

The chain joins TRBV5-1 to TRBJ2-7, with a possible D match to TRBD2 (6 bases). Trimming took off 6 bases at V and 1 base at J, with 14 bases between the two ends. Germline V gene sequence: CDR1 SGHRS, CDR2 YFSETQ. This CDR3 is 14 amino acids long. The CDR3 loop reads CASKEDGLSYEQYF. The CDR3 nucleotides are TGCGCCAGCAAGGAGGACGGACTATCCTACGAGCAGTACTTC.

The rearrangement uses TRBV7-8 and TRBJ1-2; D not certain. The CDR3 length is 15 residues. The germline V and J ends were trimmed by 2 bases and 4 bases, with 14 bases remaining between them. Germline loops: CDR1 SGHVS, CDR2 FQNEAQ. The CDR3 bases are TGTGCCAGCAGCTTAAATTTTGGACTTCCCTATGGCTACACCTTC. This encodes CASSLNFGLPYGYTF.

This chain links TRBV30 with TRBJ1-5; D remains ambiguous. Trimming took 3 bases from V and 5 from J, leaving 14 bases between them. The CDR3 consists of 14 residues. CDR1 and CDR2 (germline): GTSNPN, SVGIG (reference sequence). CDR3 sequence (DNA): TGTGCCTGGAGAGAGCACGGAAATGATCAGCCCCAGCATTTT. This codes for CAWREHGNDQPQHF. Based on the CDR3 plus reference TRBV30 and TRBJ1-5, the full variable domain is SQTIHQWPATLVQPVGSPLSLECTVEGTSNPNLYWYRQAAGRGLQLLFYSVGIGQISSEVPQNLSASRPQDRQFILSSKKLLLSDSGFYLCAWREHGNDQPQHFGDGTRLSIL.

CDR3 loop: CASSVDYDEQFF. In nucleotides, the CDR3 is TGTGCCAGCAGCGTAGATTATGATGAGCAGTTCTTC. J is TRBJ2-1 and V is TRBV9, with D hard to call. The ends were cut back, 0 bases at V and 8 bases at J, with 6 bases in the middle. Per the germline V gene, CDR1 is SGDLS and CDR2 is YYNGEE. The CDR3 loop spans 12 amino acids.

The genes are TRBV27 and TRBJ1-5, with D unresolved. This CDR3 region has 16 residues. Germline V gene lookup returns CDR1 MNHEY and CDR2 SMNVEV (reference sequence). Deletions cut 4 bases from V and 1 base from J, with 14 bases between. CDR3 residues: CASSYRGVRSNQPQHF. The CDR3, as DNA: TGTGCCAGCAGTTACCGGGGAGTTCGGAGCAATCAGCCCCAGCATTTT.

The V and J genes are TRBV2 and TRBJ1-5; D is ambiguous. V lost 7 bases to trimming and J lost 0 bases, with 13 bases between them. Germline V gene data show CDR1 as SNHLY and CDR2 as FYNNEI. The CDR3 is made up of 15 amino acids. CDR3 residues: CASNPRGFSNQPQHF. As DNA, the CDR3 is TGTGCCAGCAACCCCCGAGGTTTTAGCAATCAGCCCCAGCATTTT.

The chain recombines TRBV9 with TRBJ1-2, with TRBD1 as a possible D gene (5 bases). Per germline, CDR1 SGDLS and CDR2 YYNGEE. The CDR3 totals 12 residues. Trimming took 1 base from V and 7 from J, leaving 8 bases between them. CDR3 bases: TGTGCCAGCAGCGTACCCCAGGGTGGCTACACCTTC. As protein: CASSVPQGGYTF. Full variable domain (remainder filled in from reference TRBV9 and TRBJ1-2): DSGVTQTPKHLITATGQRVTLRCSPRSGDLSVYWYQQSLDQGLQFLIQYYNGEERAKGNILERFSAQQFPDLHSELNLSSLELGDSALYFCASSVPQGGYTFGSGTRLTVV.

The V gene is TRBV19, the J gene TRBJ2-1, with a tentative D call TRBD2 (6 bases). The V gene's germline CDR1 is LNHDA and CDR2 SQIVND (reference sequence). The CDR3 runs to 15 residues. Trimming shortened V by 3 bases and J by 5 bases, and 14 bases separated the two germline ends. CDR3 in amino acids: CASSIFRDSDNEQFF. In nucleotides, the CDR3 is TGTGCCAGTAGTATTTTCCGGGACTCGGACAATGAGCAGTTCTTC.

The chain carries TRBV7-2 and TRBJ2-5; D is perhaps TRBD1 (5 bases). Germline V gene sequence: CDR1 SGHTA, CDR2 FQGNSA. Trimming pared 5 bases from V and 5 bases from J, leaving 12 bases between. The CDR3 runs to 13 residues. CDR3 region: CASSRSGPETQYF. The CDR3 DNA sequence: TGTGCCAGCAGCCGATCAGGGCCCGAGACCCAGTACTTC.

V and J are TRBV25-1 and TRBJ2-3; TRBD1 matches at 9 bases. The V gene's germline CDR1 is MGHDK and CDR2 SYGVNS. J gave up 6 bases and V 6 bases, and 13 bases lay outside the gene matches. The CDR3 contains 16 residues. The CDR3 DNA follows: TGTGCCAGCAGAGGATCCGGACAGGGGATATTCGATACGCAGTATTTT. It specifies CASRGSGQGIFDTQYF.